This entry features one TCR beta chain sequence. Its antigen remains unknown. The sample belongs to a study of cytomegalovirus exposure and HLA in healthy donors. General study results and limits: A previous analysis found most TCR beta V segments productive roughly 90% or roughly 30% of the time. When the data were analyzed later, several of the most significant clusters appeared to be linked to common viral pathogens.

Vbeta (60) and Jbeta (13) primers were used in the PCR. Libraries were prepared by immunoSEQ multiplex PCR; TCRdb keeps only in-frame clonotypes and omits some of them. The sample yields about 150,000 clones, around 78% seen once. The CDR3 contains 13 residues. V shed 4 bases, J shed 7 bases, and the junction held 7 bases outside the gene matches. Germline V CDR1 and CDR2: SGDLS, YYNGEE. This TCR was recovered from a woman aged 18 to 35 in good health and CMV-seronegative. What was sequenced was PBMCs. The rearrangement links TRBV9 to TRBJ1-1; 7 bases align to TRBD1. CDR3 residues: CASSPQGGGEAFF. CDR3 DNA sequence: TGTGCCAGCAGCCCGCAGGGGGGCGGTGAAGCTTTCTTT.